The 10 T cell receptor beta chains given below trace back to one sample, sequenced in a study of response to subunit inactivated influenza vaccine. TCRdb fed the RT-PCR reads into MiXCR, producing one record per CDR3 protein. The data show fewer than 800,000 distinct CDR3 sequences, less than 20% seen once. Sequences were derived from PBMCs from blood, sampled about 11 days after vaccination. The receptor set was obtained from a man aged 45-65 years who received an inactivated influenza vaccine.

In its sample, this clonotype was seen many times. The V gene is TRBV12-3 or TRBV12-4, the J gene TRBJ2-7; TRBD1 might be the D (5 bases). This CDR3 has 13 amino acids. With 5 bases removed from V and 3 bases from J, the gap between germline ends came to 11 bases. CDR3 DNA: TGTGCCAGCAGTCCTGACAGCTACTACGAGCAGTACTTC. Translated, it gives CASSPDSYYEQYF.

This chain connects TRBV7-2 to TRBJ2-3, with D possibly matching TRBD2 (5 bases). Trimming removed 5 bases from V and 0 bases from J, with 15 bases in between. Germline loops: CDR1 SGHTA, CDR2 FQGNSA. The CDR3 totals 16 residues. CDR3 nucleotides: TGTGCCAGCAGCGGGGTGGCTGAGCGGAGCACAGATACGCAGTATTTT. It specifies CASSGVAERSTDTQYF.

In this sample, this clonotype turned up a few times. The chain recombines TRBV4-1 with TRBJ2-3; tentatively, D is TRBD2 (6 bases). The germline CDR1 and CDR2 sequences are MGHRA and YSYEKL. CDR3 length: 18 residues. V shed 0 bases and J shed 0 bases, with 16 bases lying between them. The CDR3 DNA is TGCGCCAGCAGCCAAGATGGAAGCGGGCACCCAAGCACAGATACGCAGTATTTT. Translation gives CASSQDGSGHPSTDTQYF.

The chain links TRBV5-1 to TRBJ2-5; unclear D gene. The CDR3 is 12 residues long. Germline CDR1 is SGHRS and CDR2 is YFSETQ. V was clipped by 4 bases and J by 7 bases, with 11 bases between them. Here the CDR3 DNA reads TGCGCCAGCAGCCCGTCCCCAGGGACCCAGTACTTC. This codes for CASSPSPGTQYF.

This clonotype has more than one count but fewer than ten. The V call is TRBV7-9, the J call TRBJ2-3; 10 bases match TRBD2. CDR3 size: 14 residues. J was trimmed by 5 bases and V by 8 bases; bases with no gene match: 7. Per germline, CDR1 SEHNR and CDR2 FQNEAQ (reference sequence). Written as DNA, the CDR3 is TGTGCCAGCGTGCTAGCGGGAGCTCTAGATACGCAGTATTTT. This encodes CASVLAGALDTQYF.

For the CDR3, the DNA is TGCGCCAGCAGCTTGGCACAGGGGAATAATTCACCCCTCCACTTT. Protein sequence: CASSLAQGNNSPLHF. J is TRBJ1-6 and V is TRBV5-1; 7 positions agree with TRBD1. V shed 0 bases and J 5 bases; nucleotides not matched to a gene: 2. The CDR3 runs to 15 residues. Germline CDR1 reads SGHRS; CDR2 reads YFSETQ.

V usage is TRBV5-6 and J usage is TRBJ2-5, with D perhaps TRBD1 or TRBD2 (5 bases each). Trimming shortened V by 4 bases and J by 6 bases, and 16 bases separated the two germline ends. The CDR3 spans 14 residues. Germline CDR1 is SGHDT and CDR2 is YYEEEE. In DNA form, the CDR3 reads TGTGCCAGCAGCCGCCCTGAGGGGATAAAGACCCAGTACTTC. This translates into CASSRPEGIKTQYF.

This clonotype was picked up many times. The chain combines TRBV7-6 with TRBJ2-7, with TRBD1 matching over 9 bases. This CDR3 has 16 residues. Germline V lookup: CDR1 SGHVS, CDR2 FNYEAQ. V lost 5 bases, J lost 2 bases, and 10 bases stayed unmatched. CDR3 sequence: CASSPLSGTGPYEQYF. For the CDR3, the DNA is TGTGCCAGCAGCCCGCTGTCCGGGACAGGGCCCTACGAGCAGTACTTC.

In this sample, this clonotype turned up a few times. The V and J genes are TRBV4-2 and TRBJ2-1; 7 positions match TRBD2. Germline-derived CDR1 and CDR2 are LGHNA and YNFKEQ. The CDR3 runs to 13 residues. The V segment lost 2 bases and the J segment 6 bases; nucleotides outside the gene matches: 1. The CDR3 bases are TGTGCCAGCAGCCAACTAGCGGTCAATGAGCAGTTCTTC. Protein sequence: CASSQLAVNEQFF.

The chain couples TRBV28 to TRBJ2-7, with a weak D call TRBD1 (5 bases). This CDR3 is 14 amino acids long. From germline, CDR1 is MDHEN and CDR2 SYDVKM. V was pared by 3 bases and J by 4 bases, with 13 bases between. The CDR3 reads CASSFSPGWYEQYF. CDR3 sequence (DNA): TGTGCCAGCAGTTTTTCGCCAGGGTGGTACGAGCAGTACTTC. The variable domain in full, completed from reference TRBV28 and TRBJ2-7, reads DVKVTQSSRYLVKRTGEKVFLECVQDMDHENMFWYRQDPGLGLRLIYFSYDVKMKEKGDIPEGYSVSREKKERFSLILESASTNQTSMYLCASSFSPGWYEQYFGPGTRLTVT.